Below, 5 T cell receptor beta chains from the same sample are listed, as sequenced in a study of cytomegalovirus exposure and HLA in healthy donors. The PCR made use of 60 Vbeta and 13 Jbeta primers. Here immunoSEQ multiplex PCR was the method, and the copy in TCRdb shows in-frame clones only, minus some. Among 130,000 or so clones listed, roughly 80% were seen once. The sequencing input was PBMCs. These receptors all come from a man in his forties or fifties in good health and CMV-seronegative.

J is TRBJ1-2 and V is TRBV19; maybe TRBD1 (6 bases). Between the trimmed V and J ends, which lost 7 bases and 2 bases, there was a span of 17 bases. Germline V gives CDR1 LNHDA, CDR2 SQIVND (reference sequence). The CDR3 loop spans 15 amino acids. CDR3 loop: CASTPGHLSNYGYTF. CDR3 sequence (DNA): TGTGCCAGTACCCCGGGACACCTATCAAACTATGGCTACACCTTC.

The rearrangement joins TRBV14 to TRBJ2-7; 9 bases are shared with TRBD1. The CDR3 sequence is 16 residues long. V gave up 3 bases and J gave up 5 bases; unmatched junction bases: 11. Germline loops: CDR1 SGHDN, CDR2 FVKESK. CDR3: CASSQVPGQGGHEQYF. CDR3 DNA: TGTGCCAGCAGCCAGGTTCCGGGACAGGGAGGACACGAGCAGTACTTC.

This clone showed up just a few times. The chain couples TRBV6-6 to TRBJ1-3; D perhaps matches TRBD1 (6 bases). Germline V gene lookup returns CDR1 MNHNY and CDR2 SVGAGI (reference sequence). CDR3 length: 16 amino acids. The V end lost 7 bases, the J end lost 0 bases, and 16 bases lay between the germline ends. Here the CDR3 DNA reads TGTGCCAGCATCGACCTCGACAGGACCTCTGGAAACACCATATATTTT. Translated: CASIDLDRTSGNTIYF.

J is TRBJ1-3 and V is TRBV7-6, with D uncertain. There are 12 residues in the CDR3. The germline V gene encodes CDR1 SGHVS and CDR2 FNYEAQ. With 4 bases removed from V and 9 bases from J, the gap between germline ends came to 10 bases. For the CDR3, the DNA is TGTGCCAGCAGCTCATCTCCCGGCACCATATATTTT. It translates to CASSSSPGTIYF.

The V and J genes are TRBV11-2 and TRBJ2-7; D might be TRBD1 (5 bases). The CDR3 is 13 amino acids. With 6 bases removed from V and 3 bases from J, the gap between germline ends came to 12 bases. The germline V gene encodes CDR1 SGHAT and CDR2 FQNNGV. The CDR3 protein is CASSGHNVYEQYF. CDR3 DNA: TGTGCCAGCAGTGGACATAACGTCTACGAGCAGTACTTC.